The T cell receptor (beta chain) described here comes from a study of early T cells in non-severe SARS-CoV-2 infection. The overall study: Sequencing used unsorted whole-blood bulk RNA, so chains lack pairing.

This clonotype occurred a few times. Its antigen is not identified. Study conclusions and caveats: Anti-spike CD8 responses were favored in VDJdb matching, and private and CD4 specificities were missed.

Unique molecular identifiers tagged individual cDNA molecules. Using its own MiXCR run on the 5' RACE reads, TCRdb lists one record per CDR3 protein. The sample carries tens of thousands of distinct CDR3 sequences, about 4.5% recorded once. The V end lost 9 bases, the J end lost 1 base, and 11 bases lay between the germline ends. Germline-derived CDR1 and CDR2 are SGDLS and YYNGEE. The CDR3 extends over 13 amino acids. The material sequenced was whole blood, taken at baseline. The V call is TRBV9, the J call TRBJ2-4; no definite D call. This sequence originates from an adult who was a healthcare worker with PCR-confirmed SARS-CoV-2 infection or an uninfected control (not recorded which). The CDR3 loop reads CAIPTGAKNIQYF. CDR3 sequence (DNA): TGTGCCATCCCGACGGGCGCCAAAAACATTCAGTACTTC.